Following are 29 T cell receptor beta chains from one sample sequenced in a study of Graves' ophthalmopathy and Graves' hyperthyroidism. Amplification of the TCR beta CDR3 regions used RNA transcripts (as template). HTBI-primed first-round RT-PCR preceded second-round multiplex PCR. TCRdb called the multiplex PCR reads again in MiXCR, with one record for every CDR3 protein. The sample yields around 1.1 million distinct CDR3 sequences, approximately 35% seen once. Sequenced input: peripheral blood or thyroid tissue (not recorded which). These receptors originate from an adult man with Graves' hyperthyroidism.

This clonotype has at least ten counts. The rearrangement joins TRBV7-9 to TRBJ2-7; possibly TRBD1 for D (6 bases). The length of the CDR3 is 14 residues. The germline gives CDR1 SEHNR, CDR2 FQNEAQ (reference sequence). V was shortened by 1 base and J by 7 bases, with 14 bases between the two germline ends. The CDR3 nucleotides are TGTGCCAGCAGCTTAGACGACAGGCCCTTAGAGCAGTACTTC. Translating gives CASSLDDRPLEQYF.

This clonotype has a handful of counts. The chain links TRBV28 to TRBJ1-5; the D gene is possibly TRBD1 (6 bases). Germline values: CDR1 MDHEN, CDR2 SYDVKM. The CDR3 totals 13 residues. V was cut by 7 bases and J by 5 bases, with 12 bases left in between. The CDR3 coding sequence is TGTGCCAGCACGGATGGGGGCCATCAGCCCCAGCATTTT. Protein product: CASTDGGHQPQHF.

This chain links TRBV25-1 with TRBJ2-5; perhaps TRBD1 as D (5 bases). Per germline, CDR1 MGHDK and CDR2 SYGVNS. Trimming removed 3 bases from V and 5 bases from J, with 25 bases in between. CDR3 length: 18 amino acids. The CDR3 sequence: CASSENSSPTPAGETQYF. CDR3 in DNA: TGTGCCAGCAGTGAGAATAGCAGTCCTACCCCAGCAGGGGAGACCCAGTACTTC.

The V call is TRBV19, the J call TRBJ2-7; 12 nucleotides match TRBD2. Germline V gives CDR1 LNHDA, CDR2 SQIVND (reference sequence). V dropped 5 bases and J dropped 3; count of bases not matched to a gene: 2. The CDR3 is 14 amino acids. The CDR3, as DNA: TGTGCCAGTAGTGGACTAGCGGGGTTCTACGAGCAGTACTTC. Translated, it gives CASSGLAGFYEQYF.

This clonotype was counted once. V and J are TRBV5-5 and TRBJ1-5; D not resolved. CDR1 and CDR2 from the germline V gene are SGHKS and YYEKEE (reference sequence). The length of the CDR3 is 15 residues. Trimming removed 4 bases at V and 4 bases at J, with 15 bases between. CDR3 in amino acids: CASSQDAGYNQPQHF. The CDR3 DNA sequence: TGTGCCAGCAGCCAAGATGCAGGCTATAATCAGCCCCAGCATTTT. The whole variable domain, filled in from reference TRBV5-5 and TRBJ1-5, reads DAGVTQSPTHLIKTRGQQVTLRCSPISGHKSVSWYQQVLGQGPQFIFQYYEKEERGRGNFPDRFSARQFPNYSSELNVNALLLGDSALYLCASSQDAGYNQPQHFGDGTRLSIL.

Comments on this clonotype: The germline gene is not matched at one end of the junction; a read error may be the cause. CDR3 sequence (DNA): TGTGCCAGCAGTTGGGGACAGTACTACGAGCAGTGCTTC. Protein: CASSWGQYYEQCF. The rearrangement uses TRBV6-1 and TRBJ2-7, with 7 bases aligning to TRBD1. Germline CDR1 reads MNHNS; CDR2 reads SASEGT. This CDR3 is built from 13 residues.

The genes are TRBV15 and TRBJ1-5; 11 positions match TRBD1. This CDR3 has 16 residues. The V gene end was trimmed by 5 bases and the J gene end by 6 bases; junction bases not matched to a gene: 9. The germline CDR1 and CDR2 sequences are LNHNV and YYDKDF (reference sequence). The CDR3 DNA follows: TGTGCCACCAGCCCCCGAGGCGGGACAGGGGGTCAGCCCCAGCATTTT. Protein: CATSPRGGTGGQPQHF.

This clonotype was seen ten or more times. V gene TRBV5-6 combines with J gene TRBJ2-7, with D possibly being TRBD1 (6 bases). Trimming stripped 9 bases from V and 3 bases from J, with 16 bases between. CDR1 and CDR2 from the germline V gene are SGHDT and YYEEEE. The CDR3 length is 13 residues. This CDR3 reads CATEKPQGYEQYF. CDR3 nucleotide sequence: TGTGCCACCGAGAAACCACAGGGCTACGAGCAGTACTTC.

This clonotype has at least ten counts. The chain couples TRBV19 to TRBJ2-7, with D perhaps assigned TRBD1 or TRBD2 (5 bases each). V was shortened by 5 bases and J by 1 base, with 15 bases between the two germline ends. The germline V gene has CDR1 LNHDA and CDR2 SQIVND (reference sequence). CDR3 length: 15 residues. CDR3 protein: CASSLRDAGSYEQYF. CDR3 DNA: TGTGCCAGTAGTTTACGGGACGCAGGGTCCTACGAGCAGTACTTC.

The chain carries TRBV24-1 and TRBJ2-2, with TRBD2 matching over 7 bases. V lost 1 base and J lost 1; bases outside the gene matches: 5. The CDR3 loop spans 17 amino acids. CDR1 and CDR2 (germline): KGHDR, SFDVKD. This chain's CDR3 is CATSDFRTRGNTGELFF. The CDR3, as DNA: TGTGCCACCAGTGATTTCAGGACTAGAGGGAACACCGGGGAGCTGTTTTTT.

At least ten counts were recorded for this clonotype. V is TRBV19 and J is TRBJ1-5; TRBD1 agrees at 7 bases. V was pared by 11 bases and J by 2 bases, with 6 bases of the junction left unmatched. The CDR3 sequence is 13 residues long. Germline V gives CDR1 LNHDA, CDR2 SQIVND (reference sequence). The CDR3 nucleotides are TGTGCCGCGACAGGGTACGGCAATCAGCCCCAGCATTTT. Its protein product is CAATGYGNQPQHF.

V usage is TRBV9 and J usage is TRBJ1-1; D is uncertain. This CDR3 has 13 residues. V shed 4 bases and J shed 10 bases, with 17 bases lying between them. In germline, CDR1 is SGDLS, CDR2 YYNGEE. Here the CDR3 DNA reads TGTGCCAGCAGCCAAGATCATGAGGGTTCAGCTTTCTTT. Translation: CASSQDHEGSAFF.

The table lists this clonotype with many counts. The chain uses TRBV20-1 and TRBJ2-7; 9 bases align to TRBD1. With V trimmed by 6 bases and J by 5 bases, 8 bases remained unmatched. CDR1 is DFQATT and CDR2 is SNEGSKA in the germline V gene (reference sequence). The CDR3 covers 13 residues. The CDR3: CSASRDRANEQYF. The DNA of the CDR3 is TGCAGTGCGAGCCGGGACAGGGCTAACGAGCAGTACTTC.

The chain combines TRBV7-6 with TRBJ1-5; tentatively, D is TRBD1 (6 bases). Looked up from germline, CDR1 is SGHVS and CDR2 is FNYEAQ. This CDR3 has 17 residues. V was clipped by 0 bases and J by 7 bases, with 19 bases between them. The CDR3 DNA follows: TGTGCCAGCAGCTTAGCGGCAGGAGCCCTCCAGGGGCAGCCCCAGCATTTT. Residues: CASSLAAGALQGQPQHF. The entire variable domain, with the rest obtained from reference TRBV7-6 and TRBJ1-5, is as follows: GAGVSQSPRYKVTKRGQDVALRCDPISGHVSLYWYRQALGQGPEFLTYFNYEAQQDKSGLPNDRFSAERPEGSISTLTIQRTEQRDSAMYRCASSLAAGALQGQPQHFGDGTRLSIL.

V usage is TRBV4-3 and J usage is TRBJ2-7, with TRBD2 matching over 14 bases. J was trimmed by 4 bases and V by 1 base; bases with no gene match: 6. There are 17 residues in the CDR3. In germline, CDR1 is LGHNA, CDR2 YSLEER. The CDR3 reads CASSQGKGTSGRYEQYF. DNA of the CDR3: TGCGCCAGCAGCCAAGGAAAAGGGACTAGCGGGAGATACGAGCAGTACTTC.

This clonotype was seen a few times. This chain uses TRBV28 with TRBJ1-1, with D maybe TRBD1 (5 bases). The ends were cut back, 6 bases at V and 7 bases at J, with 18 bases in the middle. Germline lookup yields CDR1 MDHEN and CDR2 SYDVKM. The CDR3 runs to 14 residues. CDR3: CASRVGAPLYEAFF. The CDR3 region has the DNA TGTGCCAGCAGGGTAGGGGCTCCTTTGTATGAAGCTTTCTTT.

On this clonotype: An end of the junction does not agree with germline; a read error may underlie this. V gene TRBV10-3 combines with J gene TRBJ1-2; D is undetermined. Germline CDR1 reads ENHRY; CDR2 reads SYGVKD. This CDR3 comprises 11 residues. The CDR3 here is CASSYPGINTF. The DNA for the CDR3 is TGTGCCAGCAGTTACCCCGGGATTAACACCTTC.

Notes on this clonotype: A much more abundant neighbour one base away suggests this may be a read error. This chain's CDR3 is CASSITSSSEQYF. CDR3 sequence (DNA): TGTGCCAGCAGCATTACTAGCTCCTCCGAGCAGTACTTC. The gene calls are TRBV12-3 or TRBV12-4 and TRBJ2-7, with D possibly being TRBD2 (6 bases). CDR3 length: 13 amino acids.

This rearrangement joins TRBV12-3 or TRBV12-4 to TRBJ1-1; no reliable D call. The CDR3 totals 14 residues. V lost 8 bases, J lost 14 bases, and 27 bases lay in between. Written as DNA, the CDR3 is TGTGCCAGCGGAACCGTAGCTAGCGACAATGAGCAGTTCTTT. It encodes CASGTVASDNEQFF.

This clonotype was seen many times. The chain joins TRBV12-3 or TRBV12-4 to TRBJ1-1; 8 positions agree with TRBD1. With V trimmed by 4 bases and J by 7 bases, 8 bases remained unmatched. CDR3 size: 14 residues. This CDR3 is CASSSWTGPVEAFF. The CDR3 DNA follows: TGTGCCAGCAGTTCTTGGACAGGGCCTGTTGAAGCTTTCTTT.

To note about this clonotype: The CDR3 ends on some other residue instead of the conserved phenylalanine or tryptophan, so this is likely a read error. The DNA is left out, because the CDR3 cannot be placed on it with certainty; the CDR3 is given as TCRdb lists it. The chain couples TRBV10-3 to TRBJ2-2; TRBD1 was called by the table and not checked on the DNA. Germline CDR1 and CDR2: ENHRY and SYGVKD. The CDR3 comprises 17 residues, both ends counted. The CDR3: CAISDEDSILNTGELVL.

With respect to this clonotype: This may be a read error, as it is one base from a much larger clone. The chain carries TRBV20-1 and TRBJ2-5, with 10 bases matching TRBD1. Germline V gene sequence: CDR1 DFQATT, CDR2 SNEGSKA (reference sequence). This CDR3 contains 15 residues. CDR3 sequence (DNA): TGCAGTGCTAGACCGTGGGACAGGGGCCAAGGGACCCAGTACTTC. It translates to CSARPWDRGQGTQYF.

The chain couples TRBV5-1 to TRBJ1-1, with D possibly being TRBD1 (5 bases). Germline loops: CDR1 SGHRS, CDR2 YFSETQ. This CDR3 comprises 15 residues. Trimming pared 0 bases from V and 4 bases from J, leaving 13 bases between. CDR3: CASSLAGTHSTEAFF. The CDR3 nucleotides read TGCGCCAGCAGCTTGGCAGGGACGCACTCCACTGAAGCTTTCTTT. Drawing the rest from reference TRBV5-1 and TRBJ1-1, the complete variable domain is KAGVTQTPRYLIKTRGQQVTLSCSPISGHRSVSWYQQTPGQGLQFLFEYFSETQRNKGNFPGRFSGRQFSNSRSEMNVSTLELGDSALYLCASSLAGTHSTEAFFGQGTRLTVV.

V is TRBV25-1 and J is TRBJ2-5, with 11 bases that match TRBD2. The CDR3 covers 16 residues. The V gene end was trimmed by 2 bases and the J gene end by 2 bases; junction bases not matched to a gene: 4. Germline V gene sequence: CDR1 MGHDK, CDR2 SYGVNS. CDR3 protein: CASSERASGRQETQYF. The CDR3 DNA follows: TGTGCCAGCAGTGAAAGGGCTAGCGGGAGGCAAGAGACCCAGTACTTC.

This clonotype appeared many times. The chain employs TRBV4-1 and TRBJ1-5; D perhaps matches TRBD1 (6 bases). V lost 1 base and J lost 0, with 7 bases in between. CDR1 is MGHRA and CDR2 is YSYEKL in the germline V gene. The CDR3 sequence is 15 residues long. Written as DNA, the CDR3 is TGCGCCAGCAGCCAAGGGGACACTAGCAATCAGCCCCAGCATTTT. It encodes CASSQGDTSNQPQHF.

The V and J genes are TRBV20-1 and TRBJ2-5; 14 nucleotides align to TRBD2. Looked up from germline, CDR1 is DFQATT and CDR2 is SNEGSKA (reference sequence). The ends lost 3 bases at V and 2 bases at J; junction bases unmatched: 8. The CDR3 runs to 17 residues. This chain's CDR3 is CSARGGTSGGNQETQYF. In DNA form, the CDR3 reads TGCAGTGCTAGGGGAGGGACTAGCGGGGGTAATCAAGAGACCCAGTACTTC.

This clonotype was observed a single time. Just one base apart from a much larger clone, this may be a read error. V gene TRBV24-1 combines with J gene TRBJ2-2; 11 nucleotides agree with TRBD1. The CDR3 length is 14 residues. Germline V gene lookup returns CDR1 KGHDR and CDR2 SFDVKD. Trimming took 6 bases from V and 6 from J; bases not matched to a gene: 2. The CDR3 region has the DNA TGTGCCACCAGTTCGGGACAGGGGGCCGGGGAGCTGTTTTTT. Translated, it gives CATSSGQGAGELFF.

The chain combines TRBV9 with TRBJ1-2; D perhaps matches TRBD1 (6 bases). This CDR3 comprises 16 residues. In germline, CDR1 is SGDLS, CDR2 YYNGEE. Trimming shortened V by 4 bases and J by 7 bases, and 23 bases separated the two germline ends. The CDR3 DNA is TGTGCCAGCAGCCCTAAGTGGGGGGTACAGGGATCTGGCTACACCTTC. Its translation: CASSPKWGVQGSGYTF.

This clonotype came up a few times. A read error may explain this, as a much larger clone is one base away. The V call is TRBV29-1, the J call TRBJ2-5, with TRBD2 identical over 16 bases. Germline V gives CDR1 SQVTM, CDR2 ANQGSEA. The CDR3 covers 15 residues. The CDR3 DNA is TGCAGCGTTGTAGGGACTAGCGGGAGGGGAGAGGCCCAGTACTTC. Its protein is CSVVGTSGRGEAQYF. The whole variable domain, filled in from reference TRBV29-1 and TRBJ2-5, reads SAVISQKPSRDICQRGTSLTIQCQVDSQVTMMFWYRQQPGQSLTLIATANQGSEATYESGFVIDKFPISRPNLTFSTLTVSNMSPEDSSIYLCSVVGTSGRGEAQYFGPGTRLLVL.